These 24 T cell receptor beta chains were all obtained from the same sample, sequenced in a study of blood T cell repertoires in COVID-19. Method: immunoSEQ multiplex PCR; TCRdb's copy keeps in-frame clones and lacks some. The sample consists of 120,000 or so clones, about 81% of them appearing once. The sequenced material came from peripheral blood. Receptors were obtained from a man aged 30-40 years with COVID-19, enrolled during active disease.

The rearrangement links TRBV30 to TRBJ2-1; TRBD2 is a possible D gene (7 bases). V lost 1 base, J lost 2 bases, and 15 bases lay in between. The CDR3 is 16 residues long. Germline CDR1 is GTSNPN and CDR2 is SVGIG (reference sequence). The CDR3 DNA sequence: TGTGCCTGGAGTGGGGGGCGGGAGTTCCCCTACAATGAGCAGTTCTTC. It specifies CAWSGGREFPYNEQFF.

CDR3 sequence (DNA): TGTGCCAGCAGTTTATGGGGAGAGAAGAACACTGAAGCTTTCTTT. As protein: CASSLWGEKNTEAFF. J is TRBJ1-1 and V is TRBV28, with no clear D. Trimming shortened V by 0 bases and J by 1 base, and 9 bases separated the two germline ends. The germline V gene has CDR1 MDHEN and CDR2 SYDVKM. This CDR3 comprises 15 residues.

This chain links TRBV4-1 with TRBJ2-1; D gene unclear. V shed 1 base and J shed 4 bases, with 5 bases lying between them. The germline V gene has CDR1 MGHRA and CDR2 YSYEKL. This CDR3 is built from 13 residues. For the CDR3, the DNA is TGCGCCAGCAGCCAAGCACAGTACAATGAGCAGTTCTTC. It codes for CASSQAQYNEQFF.

The CDR3 DNA follows: TGTGCCAGCAGCCAAGAAGGGCACAGCGGCTATGGCTACACCTTC. Protein sequence: CASSQEGHSGYGYTF. The chain links TRBV4-2 to TRBJ1-2; D is undetermined. The CDR3 consists of 15 residues. V was pared by 0 bases and J by 4 bases, with 12 bases between. Germline V gene data show CDR1 as LGHNA and CDR2 as YNFKEQ.

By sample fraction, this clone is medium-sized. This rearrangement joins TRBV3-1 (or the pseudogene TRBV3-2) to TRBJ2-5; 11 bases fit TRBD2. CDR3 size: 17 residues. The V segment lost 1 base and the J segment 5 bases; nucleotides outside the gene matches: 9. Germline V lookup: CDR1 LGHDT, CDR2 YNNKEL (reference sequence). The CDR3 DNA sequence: TGTGCCAGCAGCCAAGTATTACTAGCGGGAGCGAGGGAGACCCAGTACTTC. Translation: CASSQVLLAGARETQYF.

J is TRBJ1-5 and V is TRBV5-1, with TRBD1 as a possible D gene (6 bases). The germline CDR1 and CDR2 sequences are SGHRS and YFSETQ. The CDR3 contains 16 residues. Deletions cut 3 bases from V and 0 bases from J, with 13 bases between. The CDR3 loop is CASSSQGIDSNQPQHF. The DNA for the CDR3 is TGCGCCAGCAGCTCACAGGGTATAGATAGCAATCAGCCCCAGCATTTT.

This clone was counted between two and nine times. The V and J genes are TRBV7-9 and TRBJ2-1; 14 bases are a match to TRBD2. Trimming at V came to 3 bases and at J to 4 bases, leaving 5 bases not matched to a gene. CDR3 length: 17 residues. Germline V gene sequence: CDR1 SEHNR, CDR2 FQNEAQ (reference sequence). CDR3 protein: CASSFGTSGGPYNEQFF. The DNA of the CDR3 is TGTGCCAGCAGCTTTGGGACTAGCGGGGGCCCTTACAATGAGCAGTTCTTC.

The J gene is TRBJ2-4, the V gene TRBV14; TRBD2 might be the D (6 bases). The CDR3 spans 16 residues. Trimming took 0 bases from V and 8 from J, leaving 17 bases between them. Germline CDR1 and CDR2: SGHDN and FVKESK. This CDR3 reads CASSQDQTAGYDIQYF. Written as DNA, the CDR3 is TGTGCCAGCAGCCAAGATCAAACCGCGGGGTACGACATTCAGTACTTC. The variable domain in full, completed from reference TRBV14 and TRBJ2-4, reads EAGVTQFPSHSVIEKGQTVTLRCDPISGHDNLYWYRRVMGKEIKFLLHFVKESKQDESGMPNNRFLAERTGGTYSTLKVQPAELEDSGVYFCASSQDQTAGYDIQYFGAGTRLSVL.

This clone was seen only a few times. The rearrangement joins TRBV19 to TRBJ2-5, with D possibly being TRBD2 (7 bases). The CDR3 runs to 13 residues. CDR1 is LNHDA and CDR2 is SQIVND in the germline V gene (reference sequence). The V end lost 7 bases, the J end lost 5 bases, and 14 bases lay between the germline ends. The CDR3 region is CASNPQGGETQYF. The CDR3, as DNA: TGTGCCAGTAACCCACAGGGAGGGGAGACCCAGTACTTC.

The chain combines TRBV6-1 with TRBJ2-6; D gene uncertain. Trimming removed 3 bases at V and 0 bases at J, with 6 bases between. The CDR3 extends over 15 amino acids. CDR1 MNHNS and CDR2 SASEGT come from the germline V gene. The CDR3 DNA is TGTGCCAGCAGTGATGCGGTCTCTGGGGCCAACGTCCTGACTTTC. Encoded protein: CASSDAVSGANVLTF.

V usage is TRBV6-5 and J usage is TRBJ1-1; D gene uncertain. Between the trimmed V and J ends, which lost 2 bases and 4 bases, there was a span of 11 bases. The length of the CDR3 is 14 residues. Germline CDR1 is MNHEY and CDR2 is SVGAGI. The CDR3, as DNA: TGTGCCAGCAGTTACGCGGGAGCGGGCACTGAAGCTTTCTTT. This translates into CASSYAGAGTEAFF.

This CDR3 is CASSTGASGNTIYF. Here the CDR3 DNA reads TGTGCCAGTAGTACAGGGGCATCTGGAAACACCATATATTTT. The genes are TRBV19 and TRBJ1-3; weak D call: TRBD1 (6 bases). The V end was cut by 4 bases, the J end by 1 base, with 8 bases between. The CDR3 covers 14 residues. Germline V CDR1 and CDR2: LNHDA, SQIVND (reference sequence).

The CDR3 here is CASSQGLAAGANVLTF. For the CDR3, the DNA is TGCGCCAGCAGCCAGGGTCTGGCAGCGGGGGCCAACGTCCTGACTTTC. The chain combines TRBV4-3 with TRBJ2-6; D gene ambiguous. V was shortened by 3 bases and J by 4 bases, with 13 bases between the two germline ends. Germline values: CDR1 LGHNA, CDR2 YSLEER. The CDR3 covers 16 residues.

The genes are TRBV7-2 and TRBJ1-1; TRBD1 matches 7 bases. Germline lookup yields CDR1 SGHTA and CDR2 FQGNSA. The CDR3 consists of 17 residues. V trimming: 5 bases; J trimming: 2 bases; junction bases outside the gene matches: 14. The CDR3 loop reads CASSLNLQNRGNTEAFF. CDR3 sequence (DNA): TGTGCCAGCAGCCTAAACCTACAGAACAGGGGTAACACTGAAGCTTTCTTT.

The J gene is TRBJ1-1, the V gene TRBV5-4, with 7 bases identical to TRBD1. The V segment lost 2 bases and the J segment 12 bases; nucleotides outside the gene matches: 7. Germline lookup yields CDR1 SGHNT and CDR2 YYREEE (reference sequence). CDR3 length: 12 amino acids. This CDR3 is CASSFYGTDPFF. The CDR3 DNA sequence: TGTGCCAGCAGCTTCTATGGGACAGATCCTTTCTTT.

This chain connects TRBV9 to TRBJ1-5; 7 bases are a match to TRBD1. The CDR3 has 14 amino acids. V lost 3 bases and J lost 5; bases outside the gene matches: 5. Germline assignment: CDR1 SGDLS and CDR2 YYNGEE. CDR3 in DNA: TGTGCCAGCAGCGCGGACAGGTCCTATCAGCCCCAGCATTTT. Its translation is CASSADRSYQPQHF.

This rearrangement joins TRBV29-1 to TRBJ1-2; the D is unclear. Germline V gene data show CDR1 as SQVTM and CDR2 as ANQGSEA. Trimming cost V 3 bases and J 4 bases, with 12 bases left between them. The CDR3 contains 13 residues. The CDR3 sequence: CSVDPREGYGYTF. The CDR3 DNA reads TGCAGCGTTGATCCCCGGGAGGGCTATGGCTACACCTTC. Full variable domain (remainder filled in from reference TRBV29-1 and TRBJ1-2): SAVISQKPSRDICQRGTSLTIQCQVDSQVTMMFWYRQQPGQSLTLIATANQGSEATYESGFVIDKFPISRPNLTFSTLTVSNMSPEDSSIYLCSVDPREGYGYTFGSGTRLTVV.

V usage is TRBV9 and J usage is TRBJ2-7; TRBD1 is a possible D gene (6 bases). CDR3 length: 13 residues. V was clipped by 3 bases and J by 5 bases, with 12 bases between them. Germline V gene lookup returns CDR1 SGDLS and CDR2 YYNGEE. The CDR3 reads CASSARQENEQYF. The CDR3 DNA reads TGTGCCAGCAGCGCCAGACAGGAGAACGAGCAGTACTTC.

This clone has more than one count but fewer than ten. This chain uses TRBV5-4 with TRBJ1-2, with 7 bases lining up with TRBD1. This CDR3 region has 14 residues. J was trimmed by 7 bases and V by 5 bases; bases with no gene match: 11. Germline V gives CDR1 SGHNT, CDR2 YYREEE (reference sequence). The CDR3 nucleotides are TGTGCCAGCAGTCCCGACAGGGTCCGGGGTGGCTACACCTTC. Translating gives CASSPDRVRGGYTF.

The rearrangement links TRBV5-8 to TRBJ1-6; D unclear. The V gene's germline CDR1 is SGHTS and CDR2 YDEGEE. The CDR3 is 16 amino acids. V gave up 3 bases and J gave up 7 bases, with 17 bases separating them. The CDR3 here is CASSSAPQAANSPLHF. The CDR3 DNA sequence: TGTGCCAGCAGCTCGGCGCCGCAGGCAGCCAATTCACCCCTCCACTTT.

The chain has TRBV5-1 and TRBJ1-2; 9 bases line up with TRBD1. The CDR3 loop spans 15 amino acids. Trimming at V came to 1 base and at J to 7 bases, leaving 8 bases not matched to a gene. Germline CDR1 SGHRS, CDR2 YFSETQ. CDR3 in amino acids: CASSLTITGGTGYTF. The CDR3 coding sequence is TGCGCCAGCAGCTTGACCATTACAGGGGGCACTGGCTACACCTTC.

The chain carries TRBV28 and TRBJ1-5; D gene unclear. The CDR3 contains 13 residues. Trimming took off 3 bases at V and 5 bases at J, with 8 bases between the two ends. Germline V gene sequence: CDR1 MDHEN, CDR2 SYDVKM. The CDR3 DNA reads TGTGCCAGCAGTTTTTTCGGGGATCAGCCCCAGCATTTT. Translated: CASSFFGDQPQHF.

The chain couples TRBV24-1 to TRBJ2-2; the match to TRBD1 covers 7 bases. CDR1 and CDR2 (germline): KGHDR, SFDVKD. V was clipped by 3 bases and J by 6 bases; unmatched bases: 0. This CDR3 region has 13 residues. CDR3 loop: CATSDQGAGELFF. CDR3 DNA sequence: TGTGCCACCAGTGATCAGGGGGCCGGGGAGCTGTTTTTT.

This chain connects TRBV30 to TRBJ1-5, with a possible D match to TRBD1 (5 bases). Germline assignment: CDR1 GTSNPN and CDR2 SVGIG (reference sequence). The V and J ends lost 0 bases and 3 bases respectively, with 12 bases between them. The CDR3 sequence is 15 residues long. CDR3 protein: CAWSVESGINQPQHF. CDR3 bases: TGTGCCTGGAGTGTAGAATCAGGGATCAATCAGCCCCAGCATTTT.